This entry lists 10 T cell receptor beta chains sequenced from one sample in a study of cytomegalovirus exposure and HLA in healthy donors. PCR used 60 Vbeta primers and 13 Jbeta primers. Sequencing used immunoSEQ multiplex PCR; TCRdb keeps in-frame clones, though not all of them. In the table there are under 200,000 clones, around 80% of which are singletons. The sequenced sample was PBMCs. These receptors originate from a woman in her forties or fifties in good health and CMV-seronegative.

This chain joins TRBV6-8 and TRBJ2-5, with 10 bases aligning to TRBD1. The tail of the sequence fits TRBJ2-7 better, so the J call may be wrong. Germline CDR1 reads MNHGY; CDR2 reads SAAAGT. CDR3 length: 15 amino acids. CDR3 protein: CASSYRGTGEGEQYF. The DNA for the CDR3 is TGTGCCAGCAGTTACCGAGGGACAGGGGAAGGCGAGCAGTACTTC.

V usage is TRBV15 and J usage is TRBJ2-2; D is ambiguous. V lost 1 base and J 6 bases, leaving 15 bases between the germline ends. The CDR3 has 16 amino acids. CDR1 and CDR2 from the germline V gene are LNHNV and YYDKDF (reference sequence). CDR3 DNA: TGTGCCACCAGCAGAGCCGGGTCTAGTTTCTCCGGGGAGCTGTTTTTT. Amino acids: CATSRAGSSFSGELFF.

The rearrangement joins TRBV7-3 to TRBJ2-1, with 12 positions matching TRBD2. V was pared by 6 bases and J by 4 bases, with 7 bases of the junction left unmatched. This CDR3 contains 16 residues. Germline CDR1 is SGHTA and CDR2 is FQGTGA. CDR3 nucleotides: TGTGCCAGCAGTCCGACTAGCGGGAGAAGGTACAATGAGCAGTTCTTC. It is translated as CASSPTSGRRYNEQFF.

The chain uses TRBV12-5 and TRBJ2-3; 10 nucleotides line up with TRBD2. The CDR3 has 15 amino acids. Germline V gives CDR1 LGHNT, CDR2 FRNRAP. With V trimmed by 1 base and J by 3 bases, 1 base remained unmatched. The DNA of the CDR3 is TGTGCTAGTGGTTTGGCTAGCGGGAGTACAGATACGCAGTATTTT. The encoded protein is CASGLASGSTDTQYF.

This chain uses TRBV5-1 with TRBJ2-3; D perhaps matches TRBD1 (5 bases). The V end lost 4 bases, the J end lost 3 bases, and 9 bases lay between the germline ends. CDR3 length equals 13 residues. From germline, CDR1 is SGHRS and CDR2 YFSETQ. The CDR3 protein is CASSPTGTDTQYF. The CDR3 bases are TGCGCCAGCAGCCCCACAGGTACAGATACGCAGTATTTT. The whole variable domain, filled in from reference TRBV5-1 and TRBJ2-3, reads KAGVTQTPRYLIKTRGQQVTLSCSPISGHRSVSWYQQTPGQGLQFLFEYFSETQRNKGNFPGRFSGRQFSNSRSEMNVSTLELGDSALYLCASSPTGTDTQYFGPGTRLTVL.

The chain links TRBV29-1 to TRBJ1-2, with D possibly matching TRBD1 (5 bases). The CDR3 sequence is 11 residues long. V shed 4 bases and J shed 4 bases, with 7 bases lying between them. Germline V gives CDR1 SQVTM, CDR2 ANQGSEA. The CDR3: CSVAGAYGYTF. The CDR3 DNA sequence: TGCAGCGTTGCTGGGGCCTATGGCTACACCTTC.

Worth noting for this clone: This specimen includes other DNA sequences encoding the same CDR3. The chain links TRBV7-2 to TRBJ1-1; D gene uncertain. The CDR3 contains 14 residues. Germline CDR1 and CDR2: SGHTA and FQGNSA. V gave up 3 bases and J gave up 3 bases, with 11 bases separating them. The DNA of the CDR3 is TGTGCCAGCAGCTTGGTGGGAGGTGACACTGAAGCTTTCTTT. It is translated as CASSLVGGDTEAFF.

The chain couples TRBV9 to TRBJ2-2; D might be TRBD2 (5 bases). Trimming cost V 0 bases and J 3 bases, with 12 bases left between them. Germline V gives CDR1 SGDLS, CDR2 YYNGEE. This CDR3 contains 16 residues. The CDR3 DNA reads TGTGCCAGCAGCGTAGGAAACGGGATGGACACCGGGGAGCTGTTTTTT. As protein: CASSVGNGMDTGELFF.

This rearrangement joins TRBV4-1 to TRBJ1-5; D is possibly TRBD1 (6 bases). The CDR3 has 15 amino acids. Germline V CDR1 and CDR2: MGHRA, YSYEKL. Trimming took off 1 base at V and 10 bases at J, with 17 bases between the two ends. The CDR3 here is CASSQGQDLGFPQHF. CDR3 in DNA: TGCGCCAGCAGCCAAGGACAGGACTTAGGTTTCCCCCAGCATTTT.

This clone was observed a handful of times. The CDR3 is CASRETGGTDTQYF. The CDR3 nucleotides read TGTGCCAGCAGGGAGACAGGGGGCACAGATACGCAGTATTTT. The gene calls are TRBV28 and TRBJ2-3, with 8 bases identical to TRBD1. Per germline, CDR1 MDHEN and CDR2 SYDVKM. V shed 6 bases, J shed 1 base, and the junction held 3 bases outside the gene matches. The CDR3 contains 14 residues.